This T cell receptor beta chain is from a study of blood T cell repertoires in COVID-19 (dated by TCRdb to the early 2020s). General notes on the study: Samples covering the acute and convalescent phases of COVID-19 were provided by collaborators in the United States, Italy and Spain. Subjects who had been exposed to COVID-19, were actively infected with it, or had recovered from it provided the deeply sampled blood TCRbeta repertoires that made up the dataset. HLA class I and class II types, where available, came from metadata supplied by the sample provider rather than from assay-based typing. Sample metadata almost always included a de-identified subject ID, COVID-19 status, age in years and sex. Samples came from the ongoing ImmuneRACE study (first 160 participants) plus 1,254 subjects from 6 global collaborators. The prospective study material was composed of cDNA or gDNA derived from T cells, B-cell-depleted T cells, or PBMCs. The repertoires were released in a freely available public database meant as a resource for research on the immune response to SARS-CoV-2. Beyond this particular receptor, the publication reports: Clinical and demographic metadata were provided uncurated, with the amount varying by source and participant.

To note about this clone: It lacks a known antigen. Base qualities are not at hand, and no much larger clone is one base apart.

The CDR3 runs 14 amino acids, cysteine and phenylalanine included. Only the CDR3 DNA is retained, 42 bases long and in frame from the first base. CDR1 and CDR2 are drawn from the germline V gene: SQVTM, ANQGSEA. V and J are trimmed by 4 bases and 5 bases, and the gene matches miss 8 bases of the junction. In Seattle, one collaborating source enrolled patients while the infection was active and tracked those patients longitudinally over the course of disease. Whole blood was collected in K2EDTA tubes by collaborating institutions according to the institutions' own protocols. For TCRbeta analysis, collaborators shipped samples as frozen whole blood, isolated PBMCs, or DNA extracted from either of those sample types. TCRbeta CDR3 regions were amplified from genomic DNA using the immunoSEQ Assay, a bias-controlled multiplex PCR. The study's own analysis went as follows. Within the assay, amplification of reference gene primers was used to estimate how many nucleated cells each sample contained. To quantify the absolute abundance of each unique TCRbeta CDR3 rearrangement, sequence reads were collapsed and filtered. Productive Simpson clonality was computed per sample as the square root of Simpson's diversity index over productive rearrangements. TCRdb provides this immuneACCESS table in a form limited to in-frame rearrangements. Some clones are lacking; in checked studies, under half of them reflect an unresolved V gene, and why the rest are absent is not known. V and J calls and clone size are given by that table; D and trimming were obtained from the DNA. A total of about 28,000 clones appear in this sample, approximately 93% of them only once. The top ten clones comprise around 0.83% of the sample.

Sequencing was performed on peripheral blood. The sequence links TRBV29-1 to TRBJ2-3; 8 bases in between match TRBD2. The receptor comes from a woman in her 70s with COVID-19, enrolled during active disease. The bases read TGCAGCGTTGGGACTAGCCTTAATATAGATACGCAGTATTTT. Translated, this is CSVGTSLNIDTQYF.